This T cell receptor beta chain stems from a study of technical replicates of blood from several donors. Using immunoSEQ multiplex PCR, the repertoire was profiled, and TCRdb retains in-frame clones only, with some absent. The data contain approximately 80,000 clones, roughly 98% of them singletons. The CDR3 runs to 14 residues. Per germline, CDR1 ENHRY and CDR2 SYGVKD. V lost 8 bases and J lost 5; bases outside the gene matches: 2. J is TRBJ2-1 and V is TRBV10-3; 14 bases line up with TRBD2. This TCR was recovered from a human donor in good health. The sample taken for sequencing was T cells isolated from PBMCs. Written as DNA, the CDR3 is TGTGCCATCGGGACTAGCGGGAGTAACAATGAGCAGTTCTTC. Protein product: CAIGTSGSNNEQFF.